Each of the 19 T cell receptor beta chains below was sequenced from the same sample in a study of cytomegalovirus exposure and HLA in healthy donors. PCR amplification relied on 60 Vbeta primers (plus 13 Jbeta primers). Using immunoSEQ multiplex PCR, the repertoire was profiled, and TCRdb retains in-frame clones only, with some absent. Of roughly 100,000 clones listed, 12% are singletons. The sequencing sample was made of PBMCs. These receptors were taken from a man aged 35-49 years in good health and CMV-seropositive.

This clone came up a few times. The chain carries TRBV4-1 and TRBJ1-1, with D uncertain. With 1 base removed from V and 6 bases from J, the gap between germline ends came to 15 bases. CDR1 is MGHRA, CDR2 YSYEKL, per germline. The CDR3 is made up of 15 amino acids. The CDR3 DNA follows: TGCGCCAGCAGCCAAGTGATTTCCCGCCAGGCTGAAGCTTTCTTT. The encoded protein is CASSQVISRQAEAFF.

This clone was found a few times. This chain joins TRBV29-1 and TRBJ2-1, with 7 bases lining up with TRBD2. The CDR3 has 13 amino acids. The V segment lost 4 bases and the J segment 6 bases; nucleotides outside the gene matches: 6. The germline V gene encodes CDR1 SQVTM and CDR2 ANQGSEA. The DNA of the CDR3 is TGCAGCGTTGTGCGGGAGAGGGGCAATGAGCAGTTCTTC. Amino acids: CSVVRERGNEQFF.

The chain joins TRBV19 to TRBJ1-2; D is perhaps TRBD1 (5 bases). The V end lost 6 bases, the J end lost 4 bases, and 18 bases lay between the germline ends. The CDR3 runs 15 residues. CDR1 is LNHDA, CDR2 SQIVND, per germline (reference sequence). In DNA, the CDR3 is TGTGCCAGTAGGGTGGCCTCTAGTGGGGCCTATGGCTACACCTTC. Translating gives CASRVASSGAYGYTF.

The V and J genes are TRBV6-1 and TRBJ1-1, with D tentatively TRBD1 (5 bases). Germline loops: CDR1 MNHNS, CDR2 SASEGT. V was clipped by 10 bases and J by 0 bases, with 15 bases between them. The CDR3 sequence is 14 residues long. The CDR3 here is CAIEILGVNTEAFF. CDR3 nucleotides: TGTGCCATCGAGATCTTAGGGGTGAACACTGAAGCTTTCTTT.

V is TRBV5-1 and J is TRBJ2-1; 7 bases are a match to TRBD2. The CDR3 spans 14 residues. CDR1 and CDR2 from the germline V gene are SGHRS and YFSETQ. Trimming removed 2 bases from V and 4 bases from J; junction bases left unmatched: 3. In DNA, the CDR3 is TGCGCCAGCAGCTTTAGCGGGCAGTACAATGAGCAGTTCTTC. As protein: CASSFSGQYNEQFF.

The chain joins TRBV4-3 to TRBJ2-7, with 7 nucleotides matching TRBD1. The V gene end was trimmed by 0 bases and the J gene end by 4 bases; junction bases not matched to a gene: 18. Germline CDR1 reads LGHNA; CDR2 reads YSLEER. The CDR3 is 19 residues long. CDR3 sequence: CASSQDWADRGPGQYEQYF. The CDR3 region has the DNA TGCGCCAGCAGCCAAGACTGGGCCGATCGAGGACCGGGACAGTACGAGCAGTACTTC.

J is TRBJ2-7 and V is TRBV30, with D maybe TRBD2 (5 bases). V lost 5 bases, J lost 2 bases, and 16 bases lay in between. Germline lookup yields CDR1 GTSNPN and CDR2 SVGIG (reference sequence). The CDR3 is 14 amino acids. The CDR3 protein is CAWDKRRLTYEQYF. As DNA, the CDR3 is TGTGCCTGGGACAAGCGGCGGTTAACCTACGAGCAGTACTTC.

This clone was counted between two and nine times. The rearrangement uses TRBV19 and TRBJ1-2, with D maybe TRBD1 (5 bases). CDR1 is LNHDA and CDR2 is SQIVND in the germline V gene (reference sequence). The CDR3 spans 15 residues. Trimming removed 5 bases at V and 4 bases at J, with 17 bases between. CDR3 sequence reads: CASSADTPVPYGYTF. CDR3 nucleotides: TGTGCCAGTAGTGCGGACACTCCCGTGCCCTATGGCTACACCTTC.

CDR3 bases: TGTGCTAGTGGTTTTTTCTCGGAGACCCAGTACTTC. It specifies CASGFFSETQYF. The rearrangement links TRBV12-5 to TRBJ2-5; no clear D gene. Germline CDR1 is LGHNT and CDR2 is FRNRAP. Trimming shortened V by 3 bases and J by 5 bases, and 7 bases separated the two germline ends. This CDR3 has 12 residues.

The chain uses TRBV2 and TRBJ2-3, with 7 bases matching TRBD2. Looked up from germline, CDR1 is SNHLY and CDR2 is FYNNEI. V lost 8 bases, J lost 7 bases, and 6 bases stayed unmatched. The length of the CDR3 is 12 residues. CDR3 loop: CASLGGSYTQYF. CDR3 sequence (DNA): TGTGCCAGCCTGGGGGGGTCTTATACGCAGTATTTT.

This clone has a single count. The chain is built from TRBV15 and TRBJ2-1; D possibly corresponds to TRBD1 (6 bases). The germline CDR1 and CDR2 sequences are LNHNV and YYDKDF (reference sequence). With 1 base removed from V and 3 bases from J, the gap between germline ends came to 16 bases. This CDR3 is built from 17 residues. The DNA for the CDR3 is TGTGCCACCAGCAGAGGCAGGACAGCCGTCGGCTACAATGAGCAGTTCTTC. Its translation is CATSRGRTAVGYNEQFF.

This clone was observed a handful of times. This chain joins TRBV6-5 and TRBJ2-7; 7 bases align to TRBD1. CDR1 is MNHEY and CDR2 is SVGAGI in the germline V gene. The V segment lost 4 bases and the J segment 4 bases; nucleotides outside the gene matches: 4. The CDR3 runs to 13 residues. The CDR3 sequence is CASSLRGRYEQYF. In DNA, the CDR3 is TGTGCCAGCAGTTTGAGGGGGCGGTACGAGCAGTACTTC.

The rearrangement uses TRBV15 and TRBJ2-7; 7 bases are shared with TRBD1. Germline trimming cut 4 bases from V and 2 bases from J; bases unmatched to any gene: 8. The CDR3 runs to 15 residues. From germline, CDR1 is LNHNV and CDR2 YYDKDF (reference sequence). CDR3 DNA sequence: TGTGCCACCAGCAAAGCCAGACAGGGCGCCTACGAGCAGTACTTC. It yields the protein CATSKARQGAYEQYF.

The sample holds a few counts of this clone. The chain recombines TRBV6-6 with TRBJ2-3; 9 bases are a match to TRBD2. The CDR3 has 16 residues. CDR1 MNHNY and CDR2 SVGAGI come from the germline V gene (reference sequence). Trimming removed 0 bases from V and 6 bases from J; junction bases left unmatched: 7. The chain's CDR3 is CASSYSIAGDGDTQYF. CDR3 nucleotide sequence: TGTGCCAGCAGTTACTCCATAGCGGGAGACGGTGATACGCAGTATTTT.

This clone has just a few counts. CDR3 region: CASGTGRNEKLFF. The CDR3 DNA reads TGTGCCAGTGGGACAGGGCGAAATGAAAAACTGTTTTTT. This sequence joins TRBV19 and TRBJ1-4; 9 nucleotides match TRBD1. This CDR3 has 13 residues. After removal of 8 bases from V and 5 bases from J, the junction contained 3 bases not matched to a gene. Germline V gene lookup returns CDR1 LNHDA and CDR2 SQIVND (reference sequence).

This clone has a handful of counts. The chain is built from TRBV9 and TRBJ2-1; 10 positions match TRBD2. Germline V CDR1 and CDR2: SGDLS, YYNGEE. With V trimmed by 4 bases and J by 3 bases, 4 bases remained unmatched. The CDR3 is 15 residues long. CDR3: CASSKTSGIYNEQFF. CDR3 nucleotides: TGTGCCAGCAGCAAAACTAGCGGGATCTACAATGAGCAGTTCTTC.

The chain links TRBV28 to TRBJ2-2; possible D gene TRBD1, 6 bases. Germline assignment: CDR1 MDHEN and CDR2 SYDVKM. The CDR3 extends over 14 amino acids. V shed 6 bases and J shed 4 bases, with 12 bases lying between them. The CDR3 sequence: CASSKQGSTGELFF. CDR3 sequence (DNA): TGTGCCAGCAGCAAACAGGGATCCACCGGGGAGCTGTTTTTT.

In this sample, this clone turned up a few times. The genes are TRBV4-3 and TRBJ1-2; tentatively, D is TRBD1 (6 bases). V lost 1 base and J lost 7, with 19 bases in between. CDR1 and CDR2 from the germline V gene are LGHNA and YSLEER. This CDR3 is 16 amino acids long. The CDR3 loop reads CASSQGTRGGVSGYTF. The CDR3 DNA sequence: TGCGCCAGCAGCCAAGGAACGCGGGGGGGCGTCTCTGGCTACACCTTC.

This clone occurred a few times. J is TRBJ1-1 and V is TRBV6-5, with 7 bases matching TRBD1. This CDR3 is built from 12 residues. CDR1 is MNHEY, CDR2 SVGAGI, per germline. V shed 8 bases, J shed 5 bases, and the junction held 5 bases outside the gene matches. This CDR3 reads CASRTGVTEAFF. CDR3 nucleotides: TGTGCCAGCCGGACAGGTGTTACTGAAGCTTTCTTT.